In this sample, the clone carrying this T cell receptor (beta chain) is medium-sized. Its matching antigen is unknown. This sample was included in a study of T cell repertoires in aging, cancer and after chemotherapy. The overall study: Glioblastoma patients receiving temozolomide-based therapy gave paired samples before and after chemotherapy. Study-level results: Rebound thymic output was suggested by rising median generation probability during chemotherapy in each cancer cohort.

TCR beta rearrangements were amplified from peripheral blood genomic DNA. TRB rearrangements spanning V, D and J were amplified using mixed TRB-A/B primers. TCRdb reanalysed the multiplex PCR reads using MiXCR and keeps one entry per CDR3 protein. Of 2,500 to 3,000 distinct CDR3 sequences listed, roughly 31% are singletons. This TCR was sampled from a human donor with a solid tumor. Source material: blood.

This CDR3 reads CASSEAGQPQHF. The CDR3 nucleotides are TGTGCCAGCAGTGAAGCGGGCCAGCCCCAGCATTTT. V usage is TRBV6-1 and J usage is TRBJ1-5, with no clear D. The CDR3 is 12 residues long. Germline V lookup: CDR1 MNHNS, CDR2 SASEGT. Trimming cost V 0 bases and J 7 bases, with 4 bases left between them.